Each of the 22 T cell receptor beta chains below was sequenced from the same sample in a study of T cell changes during pregnancy in multiple sclerosis (dated by TCRdb to between 2019 and 2020). Receptor amplification or capture employed the immunoSEQ multiplex PCR assay. TCRdb carries this immuneACCESS record with in-frame sequences only. Its versions omit some clonotypes, under half of them owing to an unresolved V gene in the studies checked, with the rest unexplained. This sample lists about 64,000 clones; roughly 92% were detected once. The ten largest clones represent roughly 1.5% of the sample. Material: peripheral blood, obtained in the second trimester of pregnancy. All receptors derive from a female donor with multiple sclerosis, enrolled in a pregnancy study.

In its sample, this clone was seen once. This chain joins TRBV9 and TRBJ2-2; 7 bases are shared with TRBD1. Germline V gene lookup returns CDR1 SGDLS and CDR2 YYNGEE. V shed 3 bases, J shed 8 bases, and the junction held 7 bases outside the gene matches. CDR3 length equals 14 residues. The CDR3 is CASSEQGQVGELFF. CDR3 nucleotide sequence: TGTGCCAGCAGCGAACAGGGGCAGGTTGGGGAGCTGTTTTTT. Filled out from reference TRBV9 and TRBJ2-2, the complete variable domain reads DSGVTQTPKHLITATGQRVTLRCSPRSGDLSVYWYQQSLDQGLQFLIQYYNGEERAKGNILERFSAQQFPDLHSELNLSSLELGDSALYFCASSEQGQVGELFFGEGSRLTVL.

On this clone itself: One junction end disagrees with the germline gene, perhaps due to a read error. This chain uses TRBV4-1 with TRBJ2-6; a possible D gene is TRBD1 (7 bases). This CDR3 is 18 amino acids long. Germline V lookup: CDR1 MGHRA, CDR2 YSYEKL. The CDR3 region has the DNA TGCGCCAGCAGTCAAGCTCAGGGGGGTTCATATGGGGCCAACGTCCTGACTTTC. Its translation: CASSQAQGGSYGANVLTF.

The CDR3 loop reads CASSLVAKTSETDTQYF. The CDR3 DNA reads as TGTGCCAGCAGCTTAGTAGCGAAGACTAGCGAAACAGATACGCAGTATTTT. The chain couples TRBV7-9 to TRBJ2-3; 8 nucleotides match TRBD2. The CDR3 loop spans 17 amino acids. The germline V gene has CDR1 SEHNR and CDR2 FQNEAQ (reference sequence). V lost 1 base to trimming and J lost 3 bases; unmatched junction nucleotides: 9. The variable domain in full, with the rest retrieved from reference TRBV7-9 and TRBJ2-3, is DTGVSQNPRHKITKRGQNVTFRCDPISEHNRLYWYRQTLGQGPEFLTYFQNEAQLEKSRLLSDRFSAERPKGSFSTLEIQRTEQGDSAMYLCASSLVAKTSETDTQYFGPGTRLTVL.

This sequence joins TRBV19 and TRBJ2-5; maybe TRBD2 (7 bases). CDR1 and CDR2 (germline): LNHDA, SQIVND (reference sequence). This CDR3 has 16 amino acids. V gave up 3 bases and J gave up 6 bases, with 20 bases separating them. DNA for the CDR3: TGTGCCAGTAGTATTCGGCCGGGGGGCGCGGGGAAGACCCAGTACTTC. This encodes CASSIRPGGAGKTQYF.

The chain links TRBV25-1 to TRBJ2-7, with 11 bases lining up with TRBD2. The germline V gene encodes CDR1 MGHDK and CDR2 SYGVNS. There are 14 residues in the CDR3. V lost 10 bases, J lost 1 base, and 6 bases stayed unmatched. This chain's CDR3 is CATAGLAASYEQYF. Written as DNA, the CDR3 is TGTGCCACCGCGGGACTAGCGGCTTCCTACGAGCAGTACTTC.

V is TRBV29-1 and J is TRBJ2-2; no reliable D call. Deletions cut 0 bases from V and 4 bases from J, with 15 bases between. Germline V CDR1 and CDR2: SQVTM, ANQGSEA. The CDR3 runs to 16 residues. This chain's CDR3 is CSVEEEVEGLTGELFF. The CDR3 DNA reads as TGCAGCGTTGAAGAAGAGGTGGAAGGTCTCACCGGGGAGCTGTTTTTT.

This chain joins TRBV27 and TRBJ2-2; D ambiguous. The V end lost 6 bases, the J end lost 0 bases, and 8 bases lay between the germline ends. Germline V gene lookup returns CDR1 MNHEY and CDR2 SMNVEV (reference sequence). The CDR3 length is 14 residues. CDR3 sequence (DNA): TGTGCCAGCAGAGGCGGCACGAACACCGGGGAGCTGTTTTTT. Translating it yields CASRGGTNTGELFF.

V and J are TRBV11-2 and TRBJ1-1, with a weak D call TRBD1 (6 bases). The CDR3 spans 14 residues. Germline-derived CDR1 and CDR2 are SGHAT and FQNNGV. Deletions cut 4 bases from V and 1 base from J, with 10 bases between. CDR3 DNA sequence: TGTGCCAGCAGCTGGACAGCCTCGAACACTGAAGCTTTCTTT. Protein product: CASSWTASNTEAFF.

The chain employs TRBV7-2 and TRBJ2-3; no reliable D call. CDR1 SGHTA and CDR2 FQGNSA come from the germline V gene. This CDR3 contains 17 residues. V lost 7 bases and J 4 bases, leaving 24 bases between the germline ends. CDR3 in DNA: TGTGCCAGCAACTCCCTTATCGTTTCGCTTGCGGCAGATACGCAGTATTTT. Residues: CASNSLIVSLAADTQYF.

This chain links TRBV14 with TRBJ2-1; 8 bases match TRBD2. V trimming: 4 bases; J trimming: 8 bases; junction bases outside the gene matches: 4. The CDR3 spans 13 residues. CDR1 is SGHDN, CDR2 FVKESK, per germline. This CDR3 reads CASSPLAGYEQFF. Written as DNA, the CDR3 is TGTGCCAGCAGCCCGTTAGCGGGATATGAGCAGTTCTTC.

The chain links TRBV9 to TRBJ1-4; TRBD1 agrees at 10 bases. Germline V lookup: CDR1 SGDLS, CDR2 YYNGEE. Trimming took 3 bases from V and 10 from J; bases not matched to a gene: 9. This CDR3 region has 15 residues. CDR3: CASSARQGAVAKLFF. CDR3 DNA sequence: TGTGCCAGCAGCGCCCGACAGGGGGCGGTGGCAAAACTGTTTTTT.

The chain joins TRBV6-5 to TRBJ2-1; D not certain. CDR1 and CDR2 from the germline V gene are MNHEY and SVGAGI. V was cut by 2 bases and J by 6 bases, with 11 bases left in between. The CDR3 extends over 14 amino acids. The CDR3 loop reads CASSYNGAANEQFF. CDR3 sequence (DNA): TGTGCCAGCAGTTACAACGGAGCAGCCAATGAGCAGTTCTTC.

Only a few counts were recorded for this clone. The chain links TRBV6-5 to TRBJ1-5; the D is unclear. CDR1 is MNHEY, CDR2 SVGAGI, per germline. Trimming left V 0 bases short and J 0 bases short, with 6 bases between. The CDR3 runs 15 residues. The CDR3 DNA reads TGTGCCAGCAGTTACTCGGCAGGTAGCAATCAGCCCCAGCATTTT. Protein sequence: CASSYSAGSNQPQHF.

V is TRBV4-3 and J is TRBJ2-5; 8 bases fit TRBD1. There are 16 residues in the CDR3. With 0 bases clipped from V and 4 bases from J, the junction kept 7 bases outside the gene matches. Germline loops: CDR1 LGHNA, CDR2 YSLEER. CDR3 sequence reads: CASSQDIGTGPETQYF. The CDR3 region has the DNA TGCGCCAGCAGCCAAGATATCGGGACAGGCCCAGAGACCCAGTACTTC.

The rearrangement joins TRBV7-9 to TRBJ1-1; 8 nucleotides agree with TRBD1. The CDR3 runs to 18 residues. The V segment lost 7 bases and the J segment 1 base; nucleotides outside the gene matches: 17. Germline CDR1 reads SEHNR; CDR2 reads FQNEAQ (reference sequence). The CDR3 DNA reads TGTGCCAGCAACTCTTTGGACAGGGAAATGCCTTCGAACACTGAAGCTTTCTTT. Its translation is CASNSLDREMPSNTEAFF.

The J gene is TRBJ2-5, the V gene TRBV9, with D tentatively TRBD2 (6 bases). The V end was cut by 4 bases, the J end by 4 bases, with 20 bases between. This CDR3 region has 16 residues. Germline CDR1 and CDR2: SGDLS and YYNGEE. The CDR3 loop reads CASSSSFGGIGETQYF. DNA of the CDR3: TGTGCCAGCAGCTCCTCCTTCGGAGGGATCGGAGAGACCCAGTACTTC.

This rearrangement joins TRBV4-1 to TRBJ1-4; tentative D call: TRBD1 (6 bases). Germline V gene lookup returns CDR1 MGHRA and CDR2 YSYEKL. The ends were cut back, 1 base at V and 4 bases at J, with 10 bases in the middle. This CDR3 comprises 15 residues. DNA of the CDR3: TGCGCCAGCAGCCAAGGGACAGCTTATAATGAAAAACTGTTTTTT. This translates into CASSQGTAYNEKLFF.

The V call is TRBV5-1, the J call TRBJ2-3, with 8 bases aligning to TRBD1. CDR3 length equals 15 residues. In germline, CDR1 is SGHRS, CDR2 YFSETQ. V shed 0 bases, J shed 2 bases, and the junction held 2 bases outside the gene matches. The CDR3 is CASSLGQGITDTQYF. CDR3 in DNA: TGCGCCAGCAGCTTGGGACAGGGGATCACAGATACGCAGTATTTT.

In this sample, this clone turned up once. The chain carries TRBV7-6 and TRBJ2-1; 7 bases are shared with TRBD2. The CDR3 runs 16 residues. V gave up 1 base and J gave up 6 bases; unmatched junction bases: 9. Germline lookup yields CDR1 SGHVS and CDR2 FNYEAQ. In DNA, the CDR3 is TGTGCCAGCAGCTTAGTAGCGGGTAGCCTTTCCAATGAGCAGTTCTTC. Translating it yields CASSLVAGSLSNEQFF.

V gene TRBV9 combines with J gene TRBJ2-7; 8 nucleotides align to TRBD1. CDR1 is SGDLS, CDR2 YYNGEE, per germline. CDR3 size: 15 residues. Losses at the gene ends were 4 bases for V and 2 bases for J; bases not matched to a gene: 8. In DNA form, the CDR3 reads TGTGCCAGCAGCTCTCCGGGACAGGAGACCTACGAGCAGTACTTC. Its translation is CASSSPGQETYEQYF.

The V gene is TRBV5-6, the J gene TRBJ1-5, with a possible D match to TRBD1 (6 bases). The V end lost 3 bases, the J end lost 1 base, and 20 bases lay between the germline ends. Germline lookup yields CDR1 SGHDT and CDR2 YYEEEE. CDR3 length: 18 amino acids. The CDR3 protein is CASSSYGDGRGSNQPQHF. Written as DNA, the CDR3 is TGTGCCAGCAGCTCGTACGGTGATGGGAGGGGGAGCAATCAGCCCCAGCATTTT.

This chain connects TRBV5-5 to TRBJ2-1; 9 nucleotides align to TRBD2. The trim removed 4 bases at V and 2 bases at J, leaving 7 bases unmatched. The CDR3 is made up of 16 amino acids. Germline V gene sequence: CDR1 SGHKS, CDR2 YYEKEE (reference sequence). Written as DNA, the CDR3 is TGTGCCAGCAGCCCAGTAGCGGGAGAGCCCTACAATGAGCAGTTCTTC. It is translated as CASSPVAGEPYNEQFF. The full variable domain, in which reference TRBV5-5 and TRBJ2-1 provide the parts outside the CDR3, is DAGVTQSPTHLIKTRGQQVTLRCSPISGHKSVSWYQQVLGQGPQFIFQYYEKEERGRGNFPDRFSARQFPNYSSELNVNALLLGDSALYLCASSPVAGEPYNEQFFGPGTRLTVL.